The T cell receptor beta chain under discussion was sequenced for a study of molecular identifiers for immune sequencing clone quantification. TCRdb independently ran MiXCR on the PCR reads; one entry per CDR3 protein. The data contain approximately 680,000 distinct CDR3 sequences, roughly 23% of them singletons. The table lists this clonotype with a few counts. Germline CDR1 MGHRA, CDR2 YSYEKL. The CDR3 has 15 amino acids. Trimming shortened V by 1 base and J by 2 bases, and 9 bases separated the two germline ends. This chain connects TRBV4-1 to TRBJ2-4, with D tentatively TRBD1 (5 bases). The sequence came from a human donor in good health. Some libraries in this study had Jurkat cell RNA spiked in. Input material: naive CD8+ T cells from blood, with Jurkat cell RNA spiked in. The subset: FACS-sorted CD8+CD4-CCR7+CD45RA+ naive T cells. Written as DNA, the CDR3 is TGCGCCAGCAGCCAAGCCCAGGGAACCAAAAACATTCAGTACTTC. This encodes CASSQAQGTKNIQYF.